The clone carrying this TCR beta chain has more than one count but fewer than ten. Its matching antigen is unknown. Germline lookup yields CDR1 SGHRS and CDR2 YFSETQ. The CDR3 spans 14 residues. Unmatched junction bases numbered 2, after V lost 2 bases and J lost 2 bases. Method: immunoSEQ multiplex PCR; TCRdb's copy keeps in-frame clones and lacks some. The repertoire consists of about 39,000 clones, with more than 65% occurring once and the leading ten covering over 5%. This entry is derived from a study of chemoradiotherapy in HPV16-positive cancers. General study results and limits: Candidate HPV-specific clones and E7-related TCR motifs grew in tumor during treatment. Functional assays defining HPV-specific T cells used only a couple of HPV16-positive patients.

This receptor was identified in a human donor with HPV-associated anogenital cancer. This material consisted of blood, taken from a patient who underwent chemoradiotherapy. The chain couples TRBV5-1 to TRBJ2-3; 7 bases are a match to TRBD1. The CDR3 region is CASSFGTATDTQYF. CDR3 bases: TGCGCCAGCAGCTTTGGGACAGCCACAGATACGCAGTATTTT.